This T cell receptor (beta chain) was sequenced in a study of blood T cell repertoires in COVID-19. Trimming at V came to 5 bases and at J to 2 bases, leaving 5 bases not matched to a gene. The length of the CDR3 is 15 residues. Germline CDR1 and CDR2: SGHTA and FQGTGA. In the study's own analysis: Amplification of reference gene primers provided the estimated nucleated cell counts. Libraries were prepared by immunoSEQ multiplex PCR; TCRdb keeps only in-frame clonotypes and omits some of them. That table supplies the V and J calls and clone size; D and trimming were determined from the DNA. The table lists about 260,000 clones, over 70% of them singletons.

The receptor was isolated from a middle-aged woman who had recovered from COVID-19. Specimen: peripheral blood. V gene TRBV7-3 combines with J gene TRBJ2-5; TRBD2 aligns across 10 bases. CDR3 sequence reads: CASSLAGASQETQYF. CDR3 DNA sequence: TGTGCCAGCAGCCTAGCGGGGGCCTCTCAAGAGACCCAGTACTTC.